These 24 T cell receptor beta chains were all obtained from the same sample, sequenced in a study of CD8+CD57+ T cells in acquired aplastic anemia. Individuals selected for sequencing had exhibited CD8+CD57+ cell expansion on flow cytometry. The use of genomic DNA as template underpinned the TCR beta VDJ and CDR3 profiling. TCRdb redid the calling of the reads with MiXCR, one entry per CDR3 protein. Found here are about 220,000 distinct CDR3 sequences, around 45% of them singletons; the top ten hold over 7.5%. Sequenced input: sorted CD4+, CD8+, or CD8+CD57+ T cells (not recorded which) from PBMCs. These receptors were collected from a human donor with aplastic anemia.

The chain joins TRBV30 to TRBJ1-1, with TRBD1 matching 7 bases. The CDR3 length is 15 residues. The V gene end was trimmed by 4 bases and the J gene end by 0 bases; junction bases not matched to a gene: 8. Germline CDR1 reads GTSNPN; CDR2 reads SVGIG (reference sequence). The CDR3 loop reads CAWTGTVVMNTEAFF. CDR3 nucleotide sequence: TGTGCCTGGACCGGGACAGTCGTAATGAACACTGAAGCTTTCTTT.

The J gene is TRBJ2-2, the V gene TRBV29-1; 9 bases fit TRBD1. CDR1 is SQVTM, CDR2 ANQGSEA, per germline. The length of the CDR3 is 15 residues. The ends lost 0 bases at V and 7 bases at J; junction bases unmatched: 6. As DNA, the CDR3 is TGCAGCGTTGAAGATCGCGACAGGGGGGTCGGGGAGCTGTTTTTT. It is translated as CSVEDRDRGVGELFF.

The CDR3 sequence is CASTSGGGGTQYF. Written as DNA, the CDR3 is TGTGCCAGCACTAGCGGGGGGGGGGGGACCCAGTACTTC. The chain carries TRBV10-3 and TRBJ2-5; 13 bases are shared with TRBD2. This CDR3 comprises 13 residues. Trimming took 10 bases from V and 7 from J; bases not matched to a gene: 6. CDR1 ENHRY and CDR2 SYGVKD come from the germline V gene.

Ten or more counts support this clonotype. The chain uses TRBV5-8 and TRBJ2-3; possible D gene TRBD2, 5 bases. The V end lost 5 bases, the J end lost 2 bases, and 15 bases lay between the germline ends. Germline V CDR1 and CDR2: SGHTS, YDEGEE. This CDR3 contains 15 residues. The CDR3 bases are TGTGCCAGCAGTCGAAGGACTGGACTCACAGATACGCAGTATTTT. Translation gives CASSRRTGLTDTQYF.

The DNA for the CDR3 is TGTGCCATCAGTGAAGACAGGACCTTATATGGCTACACCTTC. Translated: CAISEDRTLYGYTF. V gene TRBV10-3 combines with J gene TRBJ1-2; possible D gene TRBD1, 6 bases. In germline, CDR1 is ENHRY, CDR2 SYGVKD. This CDR3 has 14 residues. V was pared by 3 bases and J by 5 bases, with 13 bases between.

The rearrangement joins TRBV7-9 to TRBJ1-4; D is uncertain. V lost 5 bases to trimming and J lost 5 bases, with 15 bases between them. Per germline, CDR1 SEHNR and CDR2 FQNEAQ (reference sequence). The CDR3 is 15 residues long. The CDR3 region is CASSALAAANEKLFF. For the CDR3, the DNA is TGTGCCAGCAGCGCGCTGGCGGCTGCAAATGAAAAACTGTTTTTT.

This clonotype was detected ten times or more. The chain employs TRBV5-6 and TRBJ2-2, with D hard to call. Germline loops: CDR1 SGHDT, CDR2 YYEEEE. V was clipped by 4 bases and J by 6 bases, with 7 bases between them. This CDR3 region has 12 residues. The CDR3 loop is CASSHLAGELFF. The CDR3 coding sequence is TGTGCCAGCAGCCATCTGGCCGGGGAGCTGTTTTTT.

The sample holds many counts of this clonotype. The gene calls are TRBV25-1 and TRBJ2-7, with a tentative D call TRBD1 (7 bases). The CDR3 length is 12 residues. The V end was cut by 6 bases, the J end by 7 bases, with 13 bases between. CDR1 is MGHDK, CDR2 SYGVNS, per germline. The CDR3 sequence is CASSEGAGEQYF. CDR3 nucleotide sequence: TGTGCCAGCAGCGAGGGGGCGGGAGAGCAGTACTTC.

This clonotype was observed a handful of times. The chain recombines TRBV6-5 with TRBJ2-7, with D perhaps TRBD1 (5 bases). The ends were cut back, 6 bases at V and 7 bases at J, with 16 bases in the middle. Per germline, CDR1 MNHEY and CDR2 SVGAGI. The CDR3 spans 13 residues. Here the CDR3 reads CASRSGSPGEQYF. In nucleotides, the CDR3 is TGTGCCAGCAGATCTGGATCTCCAGGGGAGCAGTACTTC.

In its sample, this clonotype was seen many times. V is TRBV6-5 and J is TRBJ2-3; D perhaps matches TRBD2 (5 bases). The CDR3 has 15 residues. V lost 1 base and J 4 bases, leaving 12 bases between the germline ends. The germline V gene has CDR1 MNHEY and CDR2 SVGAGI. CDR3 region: CASSYLLVSADTQYF. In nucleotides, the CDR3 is TGTGCCAGCAGTTACTTGCTAGTTAGCGCAGATACGCAGTATTTT.

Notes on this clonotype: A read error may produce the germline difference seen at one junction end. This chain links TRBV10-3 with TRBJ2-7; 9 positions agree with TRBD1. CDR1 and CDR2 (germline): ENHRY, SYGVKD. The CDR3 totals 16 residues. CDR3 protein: CASSPHPRQGVDEQYF. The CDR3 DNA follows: TGTGCCAGCAGTCCCCACCCCCGACAGGGGGTCGACGAGCAGTACTTC.

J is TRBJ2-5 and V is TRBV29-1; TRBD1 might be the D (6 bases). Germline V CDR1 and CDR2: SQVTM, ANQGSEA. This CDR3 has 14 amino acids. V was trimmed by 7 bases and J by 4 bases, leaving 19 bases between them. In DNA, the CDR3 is TGCAGCGCAGTTGCGGAGGTAGGGGGAGAGACCCAGTACTTC. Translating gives CSAVAEVGGETQYF.

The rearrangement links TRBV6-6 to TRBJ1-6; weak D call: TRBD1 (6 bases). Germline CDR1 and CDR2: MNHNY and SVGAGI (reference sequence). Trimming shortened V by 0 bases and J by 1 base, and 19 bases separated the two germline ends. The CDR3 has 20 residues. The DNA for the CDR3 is TGTGCCAGCAGTTACTCGTCCTCCGACAGGCGGGGGTCCTATAATTCACCCCTCCACTTT. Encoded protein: CASSYSSSDRRGSYNSPLHF.

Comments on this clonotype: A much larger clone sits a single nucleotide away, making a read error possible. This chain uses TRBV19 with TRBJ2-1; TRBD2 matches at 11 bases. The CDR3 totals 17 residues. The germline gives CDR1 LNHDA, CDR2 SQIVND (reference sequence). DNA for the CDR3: TGTGCCAGTAGTATTTCTGGGGCTAGCGGGAGGTACAATGAGCAGCTCTTC. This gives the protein CASSISGASGRYNEQLF.

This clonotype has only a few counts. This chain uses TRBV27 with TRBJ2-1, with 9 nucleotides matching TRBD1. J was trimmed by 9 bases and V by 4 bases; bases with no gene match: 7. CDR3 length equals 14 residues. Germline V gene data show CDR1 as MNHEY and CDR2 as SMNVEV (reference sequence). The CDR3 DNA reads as TGTGCCAGCAGTTCCCTCGGGACAGGGAGTGAGCAGTTCTTC. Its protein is CASSSLGTGSEQFF.

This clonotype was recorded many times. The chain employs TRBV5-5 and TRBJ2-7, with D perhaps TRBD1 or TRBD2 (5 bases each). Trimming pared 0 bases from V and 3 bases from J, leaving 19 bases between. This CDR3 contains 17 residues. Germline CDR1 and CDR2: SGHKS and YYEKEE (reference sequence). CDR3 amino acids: CASSLEGATGGSYEQYF. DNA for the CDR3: TGTGCCAGCAGCTTGGAAGGGGCCACTGGTGGGAGCTACGAGCAGTACTTC. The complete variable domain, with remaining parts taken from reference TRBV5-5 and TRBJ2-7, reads DAGVTQSPTHLIKTRGQQVTLRCSPISGHKSVSWYQQVLGQGPQFIFQYYEKEERGRGNFPDRFSARQFPNYSSELNVNALLLGDSALYLCASSLEGATGGSYEQYFGPGTRLTVT.

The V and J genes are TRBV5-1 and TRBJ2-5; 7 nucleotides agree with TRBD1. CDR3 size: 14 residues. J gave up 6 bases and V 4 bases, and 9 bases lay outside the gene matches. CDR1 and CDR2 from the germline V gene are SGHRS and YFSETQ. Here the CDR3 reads CASSQRGGLKTQYF. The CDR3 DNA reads TGCGCCAGCAGCCAGAGAGGGGGCTTGAAGACCCAGTACTTC.

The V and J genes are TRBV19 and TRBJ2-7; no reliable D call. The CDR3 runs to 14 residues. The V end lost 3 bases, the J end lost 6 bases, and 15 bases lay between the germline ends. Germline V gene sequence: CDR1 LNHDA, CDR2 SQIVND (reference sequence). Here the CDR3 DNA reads TGTGCCAGTAGTATTGGCCCAGGTTTGGCCGAGCAGTACTTC. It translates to CASSIGPGLAEQYF.

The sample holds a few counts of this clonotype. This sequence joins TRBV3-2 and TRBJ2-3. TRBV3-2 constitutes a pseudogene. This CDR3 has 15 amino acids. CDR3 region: CASSPKDLAPDTQYF. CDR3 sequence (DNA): TGTGCCAGCAGCCCGAAAGATTTAGCTCCAGATACGCAGTATTTT.

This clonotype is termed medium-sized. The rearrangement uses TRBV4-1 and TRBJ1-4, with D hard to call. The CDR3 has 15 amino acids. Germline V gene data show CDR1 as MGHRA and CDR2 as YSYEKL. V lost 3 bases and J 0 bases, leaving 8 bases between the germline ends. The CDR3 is CASSHRAATNEKLFF. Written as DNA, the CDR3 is TGCGCCAGCAGCCACCGTGCCGCAACTAATGAAAAACTGTTTTTT.

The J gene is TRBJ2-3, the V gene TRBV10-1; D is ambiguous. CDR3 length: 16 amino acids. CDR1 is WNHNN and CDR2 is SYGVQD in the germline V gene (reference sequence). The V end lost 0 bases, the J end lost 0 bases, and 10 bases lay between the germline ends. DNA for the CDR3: TGCGCCAGCAGTGAGTCGGGCAGACCCAGCACAGATACGCAGTATTTT. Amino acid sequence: CASSESGRPSTDTQYF.

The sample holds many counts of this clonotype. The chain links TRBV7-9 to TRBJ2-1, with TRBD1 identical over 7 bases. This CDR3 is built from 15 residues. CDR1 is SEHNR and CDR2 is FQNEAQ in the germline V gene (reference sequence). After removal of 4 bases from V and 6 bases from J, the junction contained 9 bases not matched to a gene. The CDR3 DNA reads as TGTGCCAGCAGCTGGCGACAGGGTGGCTTCAATGAGCAGTTCTTC. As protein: CASSWRQGGFNEQFF.

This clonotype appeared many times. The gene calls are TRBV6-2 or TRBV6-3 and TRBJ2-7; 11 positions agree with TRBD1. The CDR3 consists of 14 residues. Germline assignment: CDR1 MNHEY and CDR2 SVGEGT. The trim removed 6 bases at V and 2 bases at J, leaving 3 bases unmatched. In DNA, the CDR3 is TGTGCCAGCAGGAAGGGACAGGGGGCCTACGAGCAGTACTTC. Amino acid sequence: CASRKGQGAYEQYF.

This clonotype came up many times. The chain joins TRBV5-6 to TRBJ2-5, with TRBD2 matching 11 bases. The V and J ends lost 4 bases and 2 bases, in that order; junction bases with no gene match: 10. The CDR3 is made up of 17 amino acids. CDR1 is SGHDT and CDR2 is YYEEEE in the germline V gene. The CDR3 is CASSPATSGTLQETQYF. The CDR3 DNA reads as TGTGCCAGCAGCCCGGCGACTAGCGGGACCCTACAAGAGACCCAGTACTTC. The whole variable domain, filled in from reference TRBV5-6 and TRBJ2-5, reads DAGVTQSPTHLIKTRGQQVTLRCSPKSGHDTVSWYQQALGQGPQFIFQYYEEEERQRGNFPDRFSGHQFPNYSSELNVNALLLGDSALYLCASSPATSGTLQETQYFGPGTRLLVL.